The 28 T cell receptor beta chains below were found in one sample sequenced in a study of low-dose radiotherapy and immunotherapy resistance in tumors. As for time point: after trial treatment. Noted treatment: LDRT plus nivolumab, ipilimumab, low-dose cyclophosphamide and aspirin (RACIN trial). Covering alpha and beta chains, TRAV- and TRBV-specific primers were used for the first-strand cDNA. Amplification of TCRs used a constant-region primer and V-primer adapter for roughly 21 PCR cycles. TCRdb re-called the reads with MiXCR, one entry per CDR3 protein. The sample carries more than 50,000 distinct CDR3 sequences, 20% to 25% recorded once. The sequencing used PBMCs, collected after low-dose radiotherapy plus immunotherapy. Receptors originate from a male donor with prostate cancer.

The rearrangement joins TRBV12-3 or TRBV12-4 to TRBJ2-7; 9 bases map to TRBD1. This CDR3 region has 16 residues. J was trimmed by 2 bases and V by 1 base; bases with no gene match: 6. CDR3 bases: TGTGCCAGCAGTTTAGGAGGACAGGGGTTACCCTACGAGCAGTACTTC. It yields the protein CASSLGGQGLPYEQYF.

This clonotype has a handful of counts. V gene TRBV9 combines with J gene TRBJ2-7; 7 positions agree with TRBD2. The CDR3 has 16 residues. From germline, CDR1 is SGDLS and CDR2 YYNGEE. V gave up 0 bases and J gave up 3 bases; unmatched junction bases: 9. CDR3 bases: TGTGCCAGCAGCGTAGATCCAGCGGGAACTAGCTACGAGCAGTACTTC. Translation gives CASSVDPAGTSYEQYF. The full variable domain, completed using reference TRBV9 and TRBJ2-7, is DSGVTQTPKHLITATGQRVTLRCSPRSGDLSVYWYQQSLDQGLQFLIQYYNGEERAKGNILERFSAQQFPDLHSELNLSSLELGDSALYFCASSVDPAGTSYEQYFGPGTRLTVT.

This clonotype was seen many times. The chain employs TRBV19 and TRBJ1-1; tentatively, D is TRBD1 (6 bases). The V end was cut by 4 bases, the J end by 4 bases, with 13 bases between. CDR3 size: 14 residues. CDR1 and CDR2 from the germline V gene are LNHDA and SQIVND (reference sequence). The CDR3, as DNA: TGTGCCAGTAGTACACCAGGGGAAACCACTGAAGCTTTCTTT. Translation: CASSTPGETTEAFF.

This clonotype was counted ten times or more. The chain employs TRBV5-6 and TRBJ2-1; TRBD2 matches at 11 bases. The CDR3 totals 17 residues. The germline V gene encodes CDR1 SGHDT and CDR2 YYEEEE. V shed 0 bases, J shed 4 bases, and the junction held 6 bases outside the gene matches. The CDR3 bases are TGTGCCAGCAGCTTGGGATGGGGGACTAGCGGTTACAATGAGCAGTTCTTC. Amino acids: CASSLGWGTSGYNEQFF.

This clonotype was detected ten times or more. The chain couples TRBV3-1 to TRBJ1-4; D unresolved. The ends were cut back, 0 bases at V and 8 bases at J, with 13 bases in the middle. This CDR3 is built from 15 residues. Germline V gene data show CDR1 as LGHDT and CDR2 as YNNKEL (reference sequence). The CDR3 reads CASSQEQIRGEKLFF. CDR3 DNA sequence: TGTGCCAGCAGCCAAGAACAAATACGAGGGGAAAAACTGTTTTTT.

This clonotype has ten or more counts. This chain joins TRBV29-1 and TRBJ1-1; a weak D match, TRBD1 (5 bases). Trimming removed 7 bases at V and 4 bases at J, with 16 bases between. CDR3 size: 13 residues. Germline V gives CDR1 SQVTM, CDR2 ANQGSEA. The CDR3 here is CSGVGAGGTEAFF. The CDR3 DNA reads TGCAGCGGAGTTGGGGCTGGGGGCACTGAAGCTTTCTTT.

This clonotype has a count of ten or more. The V and J genes are TRBV12-3 or TRBV12-4 and TRBJ2-7; 10 nucleotides match TRBD2. The CDR3 consists of 14 residues. The V and J ends lost 5 bases and 4 bases, in that order; junction bases with no gene match: 5. Written as DNA, the CDR3 is TGTGCCAGCAGTCCTAGCGGGAGACTGTACGAGCAGTACTTC. Encoded protein: CASSPSGRLYEQYF.

About this clonotype itself: The likely explanation is a read error, given a far larger clone one base away. The chain recombines TRBV28 with TRBJ2-5, with 10 nucleotides matching TRBD2. Trimming cost V 6 bases and J 11 bases; bases outside gene matches: 21. The CDR3 sequence is 17 residues long. Germline loops: CDR1 MDHEN, CDR2 SYDVKM. The CDR3 DNA reads as TGTGCCAGCAGCCTCAAACGGTCTAGCGGGAGTTACAATGAGCAGTACTTC. Amino acids: CASSLKRSSGSYNEQYF.

This clonotype was recorded many times. The V call is TRBV5-1, the J call TRBJ2-5; no firm D call. The germline V and J ends were trimmed by 0 bases and 5 bases, with 8 bases remaining between them. In germline, CDR1 is SGHRS, CDR2 YFSETQ. The CDR3 is 13 residues long. The CDR3 here is CASSLGDTETQYF. In DNA, the CDR3 is TGCGCCAGCAGCTTGGGGGATACCGAGACCCAGTACTTC. Filled out from reference TRBV5-1 and TRBJ2-5, the complete variable domain reads KAGVTQTPRYLIKTRGQQVTLSCSPISGHRSVSWYQQTPGQGLQFLFEYFSETQRNKGNFPGRFSGRQFSNSRSEMNVSTLELGDSALYLCASSLGDTETQYFGPGTRLLVL.

In its sample, this clonotype was seen many times. This chain connects TRBV7-2 to TRBJ1-2; D perhaps matches TRBD1 (5 bases). V was clipped by 1 base and J by 5 bases, with 11 bases between them. Looked up from germline, CDR1 is SGHTA and CDR2 is FQGNSA. The CDR3 totals 14 residues. The CDR3 nucleotides read TGTGCCAGCAGCTTAGGGGTAGGGGTGTATGGCTACACCTTC. Amino acid sequence: CASSLGVGVYGYTF.

This clonotype has at least ten counts. The chain links TRBV7-9 to TRBJ2-7, with TRBD2 matching 12 bases. The germline CDR1 and CDR2 sequences are SEHNR and FQNEAQ (reference sequence). V shed 6 bases and J 2 bases; nucleotides not matched to a gene: 8. The length of the CDR3 is 16 residues. The CDR3 coding sequence is TGTGCCAGCAGTCCGCTGACTAGCGGGAGTCCCTACGAGCAGTACTTC. It specifies CASSPLTSGSPYEQYF.

Many counts were recorded for this clonotype. The V call is TRBV7-2, the J call TRBJ1-5; no reliable D call. The CDR3 is 15 amino acids. V lost 5 bases to trimming and J lost 3 bases, with 14 bases between them. The V gene's germline CDR1 is SGHTA and CDR2 FQGNSA. In DNA, the CDR3 is TGTGCCAGCAGCCCTGGGGTGTCTGCCAATCAGCCCCAGCATTTT. It specifies CASSPGVSANQPQHF.

This clonotype was counted ten times or more. The genes are TRBV29-1 and TRBJ2-7, with unresolved D. CDR3 size: 9 residues. Germline-derived CDR1 and CDR2 are SQVTM and ANQGSEA. V was pared by 4 bases and J by 6 bases, with 4 bases between. In DNA form, the CDR3 reads TGCAGCGTTGTAAGCGAGCAGTACTTC. Its translation: CSVVSEQYF.

The chain combines TRBV6-5 with TRBJ1-5; D gene uncertain. The length of the CDR3 is 15 residues. Between the trimmed V and J ends, which lost 0 bases and 4 bases, there was a span of 10 bases. In germline, CDR1 is MNHEY, CDR2 SVGAGI. CDR3 residues: CASSYSWGGNQPQHF. CDR3 sequence (DNA): TGTGCCAGCAGTTACTCTTGGGGTGGAAATCAGCCCCAGCATTTT.

The V and J genes are TRBV6-1 and TRBJ1-1, with TRBD1 matching over 8 bases. There are 13 residues in the CDR3. Germline loops: CDR1 MNHNS, CDR2 SASEGT. The J segment lost 1 base and the V segment lost 6 bases, leaving 1 base of the junction unmatched. CDR3 DNA: TGTGCCAGCAGAGACAGGGGGAACACTGAAGCTTTCTTT. Translation: CASRDRGNTEAFF.

The chain joins TRBV3-1 to TRBJ1-5; a weak D match, TRBD1 (6 bases). The CDR3 is 13 residues long. The V gene lost 2 bases and the J gene lost 7 bases, with 9 bases spanning the gap. Germline loops: CDR1 LGHDT, CDR2 YNNKEL (reference sequence). The CDR3 is CASSQRGGQPQHF. The CDR3 nucleotides are TGTGCCAGCAGCCAAAGGGGGGGACAGCCCCAGCATTTT.

This clonotype appeared many times. This chain links TRBV20-1 with TRBJ1-2; D unresolved. Germline V gene sequence: CDR1 DFQATT, CDR2 SNEGSKA (reference sequence). Trimming cost V 1 base and J 1 base, with 19 bases left between them. CDR3 length equals 17 residues. CDR3 in amino acids: CSARALIGALINYGYTF. The CDR3 DNA reads TGCAGTGCTAGAGCCCTAATTGGAGCCCTTATTAACTATGGCTACACCTTC.

This clonotype was detected many times. The chain combines TRBV5-1 with TRBJ2-1; 7 bases align to TRBD2. V gave up 4 bases and J gave up 5 bases; unmatched junction bases: 15. The CDR3 has 17 amino acids. Germline loops: CDR1 SGHRS, CDR2 YFSETQ. The CDR3 reads CASSPRAVRESDNEQFF. The CDR3 DNA sequence: TGCGCCAGCAGCCCCCGGGCGGTGCGGGAGTCCGACAATGAGCAGTTCTTC.

This clonotype was seen ten or more times. J is TRBJ2-3 and V is TRBV29-1; D is undetermined. Trimming pared 5 bases from V and 4 bases from J, leaving 13 bases between. This CDR3 contains 13 residues. In germline, CDR1 is SQVTM, CDR2 ANQGSEA. CDR3 coding DNA: TGCAGCGTTAATTTTATACCTTCAGATACGCAGTATTTT. Translated: CSVNFIPSDTQYF.

This clonotype was detected many times. The V gene is TRBV27, the J gene TRBJ2-7, with 8 nucleotides matching TRBD2. J lost 3 bases, V lost 9 bases, and 10 bases had no gene match. The germline V gene has CDR1 MNHEY and CDR2 SMNVEV (reference sequence). The CDR3 has 14 residues. The CDR3 is CASSSGTRNYEQYF. The CDR3 nucleotides read TGTGCCAGTTCCTCCGGGACTAGAAACTACGAGCAGTACTTC.

This clonotype was observed at least ten times. The chain links TRBV7-2 to TRBJ1-1; D is unresolved. V lost 5 bases and J lost 7, with 17 bases in between. CDR1 SGHTA and CDR2 FQGNSA come from the germline V gene. This CDR3 has 14 amino acids. The CDR3 DNA reads TGTGCCAGCAGCGCGACCCGACGGGTGAATGAAGCTTTCTTT. Amino acids: CASSATRRVNEAFF.

This clonotype was picked up many times. The chain is built from TRBV6-2 or TRBV6-3 and TRBJ1-1, with 9 bases matching TRBD1. V trimming: 2 bases; J trimming: 11 bases; junction bases outside the gene matches: 9. CDR1 MNHEY and CDR2 SVGEGT come from the germline V gene. CDR3 length equals 14 residues. CDR3 amino acids: CASSYPGQGQLAFF. The DNA of the CDR3 is TGTGCCAGCAGTTACCCAGGACAGGGGCAATTGGCTTTCTTT.

This clonotype has at least ten counts. This chain connects TRBV27 to TRBJ2-2, with D unresolved. Trimming took 1 base from V and 3 from J, leaving 6 bases between them. CDR1 MNHEY and CDR2 SMNVEV come from the germline V gene (reference sequence). This CDR3 region has 14 residues. CDR3 residues: CASSLWLDTGELFF. CDR3 DNA sequence: TGTGCCAGCAGTTTATGGCTAGACACCGGGGAGCTGTTTTTT.

The chain links TRBV3-1 to TRBJ2-1, with a weak D call TRBD1 (6 bases). Germline V gene sequence: CDR1 LGHDT, CDR2 YNNKEL (reference sequence). CDR3 length equals 14 residues. Trimming cost V 4 bases and J 5 bases, with 12 bases left between them. The CDR3 nucleotides read TGTGCCAGCAGCCGGGCAGGACAGAACAATGAGCAGTTCTTC. Amino acids: CASSRAGQNNEQFF.

Written as DNA, the CDR3 is TGTGCCAGCAGTGATGGGGACACCACCACCGGGGAGCTGTTTTTT. Encoded protein: CASSDGDTTTGELFF. The rearrangement uses TRBV6-2 or TRBV6-3 and TRBJ2-2, with D perhaps TRBD1 (6 bases). Trimming took off 5 bases at V and 4 bases at J, with 14 bases between the two ends. This CDR3 has 15 residues. Germline values: CDR1 MNHEY, CDR2 SVGEGT.

The chain uses TRBV3-1 and TRBJ2-7; a weak D match, TRBD2 (7 bases). Per the germline V gene, CDR1 is LGHDT and CDR2 is YNNKEL (reference sequence). V was clipped by 4 bases and J by 6 bases, with 13 bases between them. The CDR3 is made up of 13 amino acids. The CDR3: CASSLGLGGEQYF. DNA for the CDR3: TGTGCCAGCAGCCTCGGACTAGGGGGCGAGCAGTACTTC.

This clonotype was counted a few times. The chain couples TRBV5-1 to TRBJ2-1; weak D call: TRBD1 (8 bases). V lost 5 bases and J lost 8, with 26 bases in between. The length of the CDR3 is 17 residues. The germline gives CDR1 SGHRS, CDR2 YFSETQ. The CDR3 loop is CASSQEGTGGGIDEQFF. The CDR3 DNA reads as TGCGCCAGCAGTCAAGAGGGCACAGGGGGGGGTATCGATGAGCAGTTCTTC.

In its sample, this clonotype was seen many times. This chain links TRBV5-4 with TRBJ1-1; D unclear. Between the trimmed V and J ends, which lost 4 bases and 2 bases, there was a span of 9 bases. Germline loops: CDR1 SGHNT, CDR2 YYREEE (reference sequence). The CDR3 is 13 residues long. CDR3 sequence (DNA): TGTGCCAGCAGCGAAGCAGCTAACACTGAAGCTTTCTTT. Amino acid sequence: CASSEAANTEAFF.